This T cell receptor (beta chain) was identified during a study of graft-versus-host responses after intestinal transplantation. Study conclusions and caveats: GvH clones were identified in recipient marrow, with some first appearing in ileum or blood.

This CDR3 is built from 13 residues. The germline V gene encodes CDR1 SGHAT and CDR2 FQNNGV. The V gene lost 4 bases and the J gene lost 4 bases, with 10 bases spanning the gap. Generated by immunoSEQ multiplex PCR, the TCRdb table keeps only in-frame clones and is missing some. The sample has some 130,000 clones, more than 80% seen once. This clone was observed a few times. Antigen unknown. The material was unstimulated CD4+ T cells sorted from spleen or lymph node cells, obtained before intestinal transplant. The chain is built from TRBV11-2 and TRBJ1-2; D uncertain. The TCR originated in a human donor who received an intestinal transplant. The CDR3 coding sequence is TGTGCCAGCAGCTCGCCGAACAGCTATGGCTACACCTTC. Its translation: CASSSPNSYGYTF.